The clone carrying this T cell receptor (beta chain) occurred a few times. As yet, its antigen is unknown. This sample was included in a study of vaccination and CD4 T cells after COVID-19. Treatment of the sample: roughly nine-day PBMC culture with coronavirus spike peptide pools or control peptides (ViraFEST assay). Sequenced with the Oncomine TCR Beta short-read assay was DNA taken from cultured CD4+ T cells. TCRdb called the PCR reads again in MiXCR, with one record for every CDR3 protein. The table has 15,000 to 20,000 distinct CDR3 sequences, approximately 60% seen once. The CDR3 spans 15 residues. Trimming took off 5 bases at V and 0 bases at J, with 13 bases between the two ends. Germline values: CDR1 SEHNR, CDR2 FQNEAQ (reference sequence).

The input for sequencing was CD4+ T cells from blood, cultured in vitro, taken after SARS-CoV-2 vaccination. The V call is TRBV7-9, the J call TRBJ1-1; D unclear. The receptor was derived from a human donor who had recovered from COVID-19. CDR3 coding DNA: TGTGCCAGCAGCACCGGGTCCACCATGAACACTGAAGCTTTCTTT. This translates into CASSTGSTMNTEAFF.